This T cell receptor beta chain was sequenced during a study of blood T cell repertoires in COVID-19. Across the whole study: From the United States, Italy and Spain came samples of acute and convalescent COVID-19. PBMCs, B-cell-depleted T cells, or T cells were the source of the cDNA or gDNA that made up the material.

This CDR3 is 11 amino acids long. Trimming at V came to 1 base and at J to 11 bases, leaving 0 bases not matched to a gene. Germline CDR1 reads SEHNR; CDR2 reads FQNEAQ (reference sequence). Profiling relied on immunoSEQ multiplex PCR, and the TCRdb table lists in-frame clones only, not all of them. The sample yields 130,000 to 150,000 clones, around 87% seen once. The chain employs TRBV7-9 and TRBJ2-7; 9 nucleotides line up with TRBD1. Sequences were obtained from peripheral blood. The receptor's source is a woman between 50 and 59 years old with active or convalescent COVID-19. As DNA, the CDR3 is TGTGCCAGCAGCTTAGGACAGGGGGAGTACTTC. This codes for CASSLGQGEYF.